Listed below are T cell receptor beta chains from one sample, sequenced in a study of blood T cell repertoires in COVID-19. Sequencing was performed with immunoSEQ multiplex PCR; in TCRdb, only in-frame clones are kept and a portion is missing. The table lists under 110,000 clones, 87% of them singletons, with approximately 10% in the top ten. The sequencing sample was made of peripheral blood. The receptors originated from a woman aged 25 to 39 with acute or convalescent COVID-19. Both conserved end residues are part of each CDR3. Each record gives: V gene, CDR3 protein.

>TRBV5-1
CASSSGLSTDTQYF
>TRBV5-1
CASSPGDSAFSSYGYTF
>TRBV9
CASSASGAYTDTQYF
>TRBV10-3
CAISERRTGSYEQYF
>TRBV28
CASRPGGSNYEQYF
>TRBV10-3
CAISVSGNSNQPQHF
>TRBV4-1
CASSQDGQGALSGNTIYF
>TRBV5-1
CASSLGATSVEQFF
>TRBV20-1
CSAWTRGSYTF
>TRBV7-9
CASSLSTGGTNTGELFF
>TRBV27
CARKLEWTGFYEKLFF
>TRBV28
CASSFGNTEAFF
>TRBV5-1
CASSRGQNSYEQYF
>TRBV5-1
CASSSGGGNGGYTF
>TRBV4-1
CASSQDPPGTVMNTEAFF
>TRBV28
CASSSGSSGNTIYF
>TRBV9
CASSVTGTSGITDTQYF
>TRBV10-2
CASSPGQGQNTEAFF
>TRBV28
CASSLRQGEAPLHF
>TRBV28
CASRSGLKNTEAFF
>TRBV10-3
CATQGPLNSPLHF
>TRBV10-2
CASSEAARNEQFF
>TRBV9
CASSVGGGNSYEQYF
>TRBV12-3/TRBV12-4
CASRATGPSPLHF
>TRBV6-5
CATDPQGRAFF
>TRBV18
CASSPRLKAAGELFF
>TRBV11-3
CASSLSSGELFF
>TRBV30
CAWSVGGWGTEAFF
>TRBV9
CASSLGQGGGELFF
>TRBV6-5
CASSNGGGDTIYF
>TRBV9
CASSRGAFDSPLHF
>TRBV19
CASSTSSGGYGSPLHF
>TRBV27
CASSGTSPTYEQYF
>TRBV19
CASTLGPRGSYEQYF
>TRBV7-2
CASSLQEAGYEQYF
>TRBV4-1
CASSQVSLTGYTEAFF
>TRBV6-5
CASRVRGQIYEQYF
>TRBV5-5
CASSFAGDGQPQHF
>TRBV9
CASSGDRGNLNEQFF
>TRBV7-2
CASSLGGQEVYEQYF
>TRBV3-1/TRBV3-2
CASTGTGVQELFF
>TRBV11-2
CASSPQGGFAGELFF
>TRBV25-1
CASSDGRGGRNQPQHF
>TRBV3-1/TRBV3-2
CASSQAGVLEGELFF
>TRBV19
CASNRVWGSVDEKLFF
>TRBV6-1
CASSELQGNSGNTIYF
>TRBV6-6
CAIQGSYNSPLHF
>TRBV6-1
CASSGQVEPPLGYGYTF
>TRBV27
CASRDRVNQPQHF
>TRBV11-2
CASSARQGYTEAFF
>TRBV11-3
CASSLDRGNGYTF
>TRBV5-1
CASSFTPMGLAGGTDTQYF
>TRBV9
CASSVEAEAPYEQYF
>TRBV5-1
CASSLEGQGFGGELFF
>TRBV7-8
CASSLLATGQSRQPQHF